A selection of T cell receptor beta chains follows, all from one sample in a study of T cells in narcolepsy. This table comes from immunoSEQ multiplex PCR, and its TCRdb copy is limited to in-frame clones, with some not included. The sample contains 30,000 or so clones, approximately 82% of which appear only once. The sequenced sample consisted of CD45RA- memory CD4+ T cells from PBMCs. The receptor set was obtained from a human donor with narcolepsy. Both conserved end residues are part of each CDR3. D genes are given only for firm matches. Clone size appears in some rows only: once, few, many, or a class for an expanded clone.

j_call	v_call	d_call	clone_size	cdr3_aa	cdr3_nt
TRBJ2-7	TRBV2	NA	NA	CASSESDREQYF	TGTGCCAGCAGTGAGTCGGACCGCGAGCAGTACTTC
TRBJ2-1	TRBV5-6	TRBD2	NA	CASSLRLAGGRSYNEQFF	TGTGCCAGCAGCTTGCGCCTAGCGGGGGGCCGCTCCTACAATGAGCAGTTCTTC
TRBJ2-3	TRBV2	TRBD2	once	CASESGGALKAQYF	TGTGCCAGCGAGAGCGGGGGGGCCCTTAAGGCGCAGTATTTT
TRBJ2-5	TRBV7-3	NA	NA	CASSLRSGQGGRETQYF	TGTGCCAGCAGCTTAAGGTCAGGGCAGGGGGGGAGAGAGACCCAGTACTTC
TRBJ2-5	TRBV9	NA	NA	CASSVFPRDPPYF	TGTGCCAGCAGCGTATTTCCTAGGGACCCCCCGTACTTC
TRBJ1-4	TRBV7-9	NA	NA	CASSQGAGSNEKLFF	TGTGCCAGCAGCCAAGGCGCGGGCTCTAATGAAAAACTGTTTTTT
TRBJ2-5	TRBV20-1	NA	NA	CSARSQETQYF	TGCAGTGCTAGAAGCCAAGAGACCCAGTACTTC
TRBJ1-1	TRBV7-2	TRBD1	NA	CASSLKGGQGTEAFF	TGTGCCAGCAGCCTAAAGGGAGGACAGGGGACTGAAGCTTTCTTT
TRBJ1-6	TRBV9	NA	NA	CASSVGDGANSPLHF	TGTGCCAGCAGCGTAGGGGACGGAGCTAATTCACCCCTCCACTTT
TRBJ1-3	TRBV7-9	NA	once	CASSSKVGPRNTIYF	TGTGCCAGCAGTTCAAAGGTCGGGCCTAGAAACACCATATATTTT
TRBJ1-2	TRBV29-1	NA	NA	CSVVEQNGYTF	TGCAGCGTTGTAGAACAGAATGGCTACACCTTC
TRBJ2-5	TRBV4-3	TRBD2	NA	CASSQGGTSRETQYF	TGCGCCAGCAGCCAAGGAGGGACTAGCCGGGAGACCCAGTACTTC
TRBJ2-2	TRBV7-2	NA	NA	CASSPGTATGELFF	TGTGCCAGCAGCCCGGGGACCGCCACCGGGGAGCTGTTTTTT
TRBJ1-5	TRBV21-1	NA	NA	CASICQDRVGCNQPQHF	TGTGCCAGCATCTGCCAGGACAGGGTGGGTTGCAATCAGCCCCAGCATTTT
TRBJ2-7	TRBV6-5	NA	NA	CASARQIEGYEQYF	TGTGCCAGCGCCCGCCAAATCGAGGGTTACGAGCAGTACTTC
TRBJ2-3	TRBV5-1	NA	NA	CASSLGSGTDTQYF	TGCGCCAGCAGCTTGGGTAGCGGCACAGATACGCAGTATTTT
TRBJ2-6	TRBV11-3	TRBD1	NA	CASRGPGTGYSGANVLTF	TGTGCCAGCAGGGGCCCCGGGACAGGCTACTCTGGGGCCAACGTCCTGACTTTC
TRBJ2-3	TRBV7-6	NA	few	CASSPTGGTGDTQYF	TGTGCCAGCAGCCCGACGGGCGGGACTGGGGATACGCAGTATTTT
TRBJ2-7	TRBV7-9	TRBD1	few	CASSSGQATDEQYF	TGTGCCAGCAGTTCCGGACAGGCTACAGACGAGCAGTACTTC
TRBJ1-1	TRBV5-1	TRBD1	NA	CASSLFQGANTEAFF	TGCGCCAGCAGCTTGTTTCAGGGGGCAAACACTGAAGCTTTCTTT
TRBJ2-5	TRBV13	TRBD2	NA	CASSPTAGGPYQETQYF	TGTGCCAGCAGCCCGACAGCGGGGGGCCCCTACCAAGAGACCCAGTACTTC
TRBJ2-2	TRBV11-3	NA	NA	CASSFRSNTGELFF	TGTGCCAGCAGCTTTCGCAGTAACACCGGGGAGCTGTTTTTT
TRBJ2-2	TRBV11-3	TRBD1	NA	CASAIPGGVGGELFF	TGTGCCAGCGCCATCCCAGGGGGAGTAGGCGGGGAGCTGTTTTTT
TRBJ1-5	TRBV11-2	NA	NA	CASSLQGPNQPQHF	TGTGCCAGCAGCCTTCAGGGACCCAATCAGCCCCAGCATTTT
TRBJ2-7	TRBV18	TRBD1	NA	CASSLRTGASYEQYF	TGTGCCAGCTCACTCCGGACAGGGGCCTCCTACGAGCAGTACTTC
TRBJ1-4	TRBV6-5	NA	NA	CASSQGLGEKLFF	TGTGCCAGCAGTCAGGGATTGGGTGAAAAACTGTTTTTT
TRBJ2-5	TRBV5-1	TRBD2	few	CASSLSLAGATQYF	TGCGCCAGCAGCTTATCTCTAGCGGGGGCGACCCAGTACTTC
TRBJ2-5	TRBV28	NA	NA	CASSSPGEAQQETQYF	TGTGCCAGCAGTTCCCCGGGGGAGGCCCAACAAGAGACCCAGTACTTC
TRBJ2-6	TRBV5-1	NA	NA	CASSATGTGANVLTF	TGCGCCAGCAGCGCTACAGGGACTGGGGCCAACGTCCTGACTTTC
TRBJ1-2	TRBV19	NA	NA	CASSVDSNYGYTF	TGTGCCAGTAGTGTCGACAGTAACTATGGCTACACCTTC
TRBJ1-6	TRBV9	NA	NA	CASSPGRTLHF	TGTGCCAGCAGCCCCGGCCGGACCCTCCACTTT
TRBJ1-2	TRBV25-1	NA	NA	CASSEGGGYGYTF	TGTGCCAGCAGTGAAGGGGGTGGCTATGGCTACACCTTC
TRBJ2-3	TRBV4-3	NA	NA	CASSQINTDTQYF	TGCGCCAGCAGCCAAATTAACACAGATACGCAGTATTTT
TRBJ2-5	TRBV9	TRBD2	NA	CASSVGVAGGLGGETQYF	TGTGCCAGCAGCGTAGGAGTAGCGGGGGGGTTGGGTGGCGAGACCCAGTACTTC
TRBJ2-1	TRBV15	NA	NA	CATSRAGSKETYNEQFF	TGTGCCACCAGCAGAGCTGGCAGCAAGGAAACCTACAATGAGCAGTTCTTC
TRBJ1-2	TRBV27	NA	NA	CASRPENDRLSDYTF	TGTGCCAGCAGGCCGGAAAATGACAGGCTCTCGGACTACACCTTC
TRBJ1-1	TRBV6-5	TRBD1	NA	CAVGQGLGTEAFF	TGTGCCGTCGGACAGGGCCTGGGCACTGAAGCTTTCTTT
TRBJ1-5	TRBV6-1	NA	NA	CASSENEPQHF	TGTGCCAGCAGTGAAAACGAGCCCCAGCATTTT
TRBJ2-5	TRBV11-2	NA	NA	CASSSSGGGETQYF	TGTGCCAGCAGCTCCTCCGGGGGCGGCGAGACCCAGTACTTC
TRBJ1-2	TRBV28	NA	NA	CASRQGSFNYGYTF	TGTGCCAGCAGGCAGGGCTCTTTCAACTATGGCTACACCTTC
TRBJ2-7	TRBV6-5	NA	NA	CASTEGTYEQYF	TGTGCCAGCACCGAAGGGACCTACGAGCAGTACTTC
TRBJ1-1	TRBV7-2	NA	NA	CASSLEMNTEAFF	TGTGCCAGCAGCTTAGAAATGAACACTGAAGCTTTCTTT
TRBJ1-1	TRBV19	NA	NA	CASINSLYTEAFF	TGTGCCAGTATTAACAGTTTGTACACTGAAGCTTTCTTT
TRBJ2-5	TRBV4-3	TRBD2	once	CASSQDISGERETQYF	TGCGCCAGCAGCCAAGATATTAGCGGGGAGCGGGAGACCCAGTACTTC
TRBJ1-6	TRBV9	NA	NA	CASSVEEGRSPLHF	TGTGCCAGCAGCGTAGAAGAGGGTCGTTCACCCCTCCACTTT
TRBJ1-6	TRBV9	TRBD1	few	CASSAGGRGNSPLHF	TGTGCCAGCAGCGCAGGGGGACGTGGAAATTCACCCCTCCACTTT
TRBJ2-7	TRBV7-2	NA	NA	CASSSGPRVYEQYF	TGTGCCAGCAGCTCGGGACCGAGAGTCTACGAGCAGTACTTC
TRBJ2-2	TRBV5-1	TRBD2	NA	CASNGAGVRSGELFF	TGCGCCAGCAATGGCGCGGGAGTTCGGTCCGGGGAGCTGTTTTTT
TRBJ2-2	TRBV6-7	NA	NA	CASSSALEDANTGELFF	TGTGCCAGCAGTTCCGCTCTCGAAGACGCGAACACCGGGGAGCTGTTTTTT
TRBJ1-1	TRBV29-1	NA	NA	CSATTRLNTEAFF	TGCAGCGCAACTACTAGATTGAACACTGAAGCTTTCTTT
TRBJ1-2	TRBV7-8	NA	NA	CASSLEQGAGYGYTF	TGTGCCAGCAGCTTAGAACAAGGGGCGGGCTATGGCTACACCTTC